The 32 T cell receptor beta chains below were found in one sample sequenced in a study of blood T cells in healthy people across ages. A second PCR, run for roughly 7 to 12 cycles, used a sample-barcoded 5' primer plus a J-beta primer mix. TCRdb independently ran MiXCR on the 5' RACE reads; one entry per CDR3 protein. The data hold over 1,500,000 distinct CDR3 sequences, with around half observed a single time. The source material was blood. The receptor source for this set is a woman aged 40-49 years in good health.

CDR3 region: CASSLTGTVMADTQYF. CDR3 in DNA: TGTGCCAGCAGTTTAACGGGGACAGTAATGGCAGATACGCAGTATTTT. The chain combines TRBV27 with TRBJ2-3, with 7 bases aligning to TRBD1. CDR1 MNHEY and CDR2 SMNVEV come from the germline V gene (reference sequence). The CDR3 is 16 residues long. The V segment lost 2 bases and the J segment 4 bases; nucleotides outside the gene matches: 9.

This clonotype was picked up a small number of times. This sequence joins TRBV6-1 and TRBJ2-7, with D hard to call. Trimming left V 8 bases short and J 7 bases short, with 12 bases between. CDR3 length equals 11 residues. Germline-derived CDR1 and CDR2 are MNHNS and SASEGT. CDR3 in DNA: TGTGCCAGCGGCGAGAGGCGGGAGCAGTACTTC. As protein: CASGERREQYF.

This clonotype was counted only a few times. This chain joins TRBV7-2 and TRBJ2-3, with 8 bases lining up with TRBD2. The CDR3 loop spans 16 amino acids. The trim removed 5 bases at V and 3 bases at J, leaving 10 bases unmatched. Germline V gene data show CDR1 as SGHTA and CDR2 as FQGNSA. The CDR3 coding sequence is TGTGCCAGCAGCGGAACGGGGGGGCTGGAAACAGATACGCAGTATTTT. The encoded protein is CASSGTGGLETDTQYF.

This clonotype has only a few counts. The chain links TRBV20-1 to TRBJ2-5, with 8 bases lining up with TRBD2. V lost 3 bases to trimming and J lost 4 bases; unmatched junction nucleotides: 7. Germline assignment: CDR1 DFQATT and CDR2 SNEGSKA (reference sequence). This CDR3 spans 14 amino acids. The CDR3 nucleotides read TGCAGTGCTAGTTGGAGCCGGGAGGGAGAGACCCAGTACTTC. It yields the protein CSASWSREGETQYF.

Note on this clonotype: At one of its ends the junction is not consistent with the germline gene, which may arise from a read error. The rearrangement joins TRBV6-5 to TRBJ2-7, with 7 bases matching TRBD1. CDR3 size: 15 residues. CDR1 is MNHEY and CDR2 is SVGAGI in the germline V gene. The CDR3, as DNA: TGTGCCAGCGGTTACCAATCTACAGGGGCCAACGAGCAGTACTTC. Protein: CASGYQSTGANEQYF.

This chain joins TRBV10-3 and TRBJ1-1; D gene ambiguous. The CDR3 has 13 amino acids. Germline CDR1 ENHRY, CDR2 SYGVKD. V was pared by 10 bases and J by 4 bases, with 16 bases between. The CDR3 loop reads CATMEQLGTEAFF. DNA for the CDR3: TGTGCCACCATGGAACAGCTCGGCACTGAAGCTTTCTTT.

This clonotype was picked up many times. This sequence joins TRBV7-2 and TRBJ1-1; D gene ambiguous. CDR3 size: 13 residues. CDR1 is SGHTA and CDR2 is FQGNSA in the germline V gene. Trimming shortened V by 1 base and J by 1 base, and 4 bases separated the two germline ends. Written as DNA, the CDR3 is TGTGCCAGCAGCTTAGGGGCGAACACTGAAGCTTTCTTT. Its translation is CASSLGANTEAFF.

This clonotype turned up a few times. The rearrangement links TRBV7-2 to TRBJ1-1; D not certain. The CDR3 length is 13 residues. Per germline, CDR1 SGHTA and CDR2 FQGNSA. V lost 0 bases, J lost 1 base, and 3 bases lay in between. CDR3 sequence reads: CASSLAQNTEAFF. CDR3 nucleotide sequence: TGTGCCAGCAGCTTAGCCCAGAACACTGAAGCTTTCTTT.

The V gene is TRBV5-6, the J gene TRBJ2-7, with TRBD1 matching over 9 bases. Germline V gives CDR1 SGHDT, CDR2 YYEEEE. CDR3 length equals 15 residues. V lost 6 bases, J lost 7 bases, and 14 bases stayed unmatched. The CDR3, as DNA: TGTGCCAGCATCGTAACAGGGGGCGCAATGTGGGAGCAGTACTTC. Translating gives CASIVTGGAMWEQYF. Full variable domain (missing parts from reference TRBV5-6 and TRBJ2-7): DAGVTQSPTHLIKTRGQQVTLRCSPKSGHDTVSWYQQALGQGPQFIFQYYEEEERQRGNFPDRFSGHQFPNYSSELNVNALLLGDSALYLCASIVTGGAMWEQYFGPGTRLTVT.

J is TRBJ2-7 and V is TRBV6-5; TRBD1 is a possible D gene (6 bases). CDR1 and CDR2 (germline): MNHEY, SVGAGI. CDR3 length: 15 amino acids. Trimming stripped 2 bases from V and 3 bases from J, with 14 bases between. CDR3 amino acids: CASSYEGHPNYEQYF. CDR3 bases: TGTGCCAGCAGTTACGAGGGACACCCTAACTACGAGCAGTACTTC.

Of note for this clonotype: One end of the junction fails to match germline, which may point to a read error. DNA of the CDR3: TGTGCTAGCAGCTTAGCGGGCTGGTCAGATACGCAGTATTTT. Its translation: CASSLAGWSDTQYF. This chain connects TRBV7-7 to TRBJ2-3; 7 nucleotides align to TRBD2. Germline loops: CDR1 SSHAT, CDR2 FNYEAQ (reference sequence). The CDR3 sequence is 14 residues long.

This clonotype appeared a few times. The rearrangement uses TRBV11-2 and TRBJ2-3; no clear D gene. The germline V and J ends were trimmed by 1 base and 3 bases, with 8 bases remaining between them. In germline, CDR1 is SGHAT, CDR2 FQNNGV. The CDR3 runs to 14 residues. In nucleotides, the CDR3 is TGTGCCAGCAGCTTAGTCCACGGGACAGATACGCAGTATTTT. Its protein is CASSLVHGTDTQYF. The entire variable domain, with the rest obtained from reference TRBV11-2 and TRBJ2-3, is as follows: EAGVAQSPRYKIIEKRQSVAFWCNPISGHATLYWYQQILGQGPKLLIQFQNNGVVDDSQLPKDRFSAERLKGVDSTLKIQPAKLEDSAVYLCASSLVHGTDTQYFGPGTRLTVL.

The CDR3 DNA reads TGTGCCAGCAGCCAAGTTGGGGACACGGGCGAGTGGGGCTACACCTTC. This translates into CASSQVGDTGEWGYTF. The chain uses TRBV4-2 and TRBJ1-2, with D perhaps TRBD1 (6 bases). From germline, CDR1 is LGHNA and CDR2 YNFKEQ. The CDR3 contains 16 residues. V was shortened by 1 base and J by 8 bases, with 20 bases between the two germline ends.

The V gene is TRBV10-3, the J gene TRBJ2-1; TRBD2 matches 10 bases. With V trimmed by 6 bases and J by 3 bases, 8 bases remained unmatched. The CDR3 extends over 16 amino acids. The V gene's germline CDR1 is ENHRY and CDR2 SYGVKD. The CDR3, as DNA: TGTGCCATCAGCGCCAGCGGGGGGGTGTTCTACAATGAGCAGTTCTTC. Translation gives CAISASGGVFYNEQFF.

The chain has TRBV3-1 and TRBJ2-1, with D possibly TRBD1 on 6 matching bases. The CDR3 is 15 residues long. V was cut by 1 base and J by 9 bases, with 16 bases left in between. The germline V gene has CDR1 LGHDT and CDR2 YNNKEL (reference sequence). The CDR3 DNA sequence: TGTGCCAGCAGCCAAGTGGGACAAGATACATCTGAGCAGTTCTTC. This codes for CASSQVGQDTSEQFF.

About this clonotype: No conserved phenylalanine or tryptophan ends this CDR3, so it is likely a read error. CDR3: CATSDNPTGNEQFL. The CDR3 DNA is TGTGCCACCAGTGATAACCCTACAGGGAATGAGCAGTTCCTC. This sequence joins TRBV24-1 and TRBJ2-1, with a tentative D call TRBD1 (6 bases). The CDR3 length is 14 residues. The germline V and J ends were trimmed by 3 bases and 7 bases, with 12 bases remaining between them. The germline V gene encodes CDR1 KGHDR and CDR2 SFDVKD.

The chain combines TRBV7-8 with TRBJ1-1; no firm D call. This CDR3 spans 20 amino acids. The germline CDR1 and CDR2 sequences are SGHVS and FQNEAQ. Trimming removed 1 base at V and 1 base at J, with 25 bases between. This chain's CDR3 is CASSLEVLETPTPSNTEAFF. In DNA form, the CDR3 reads TGTGCCAGCAGCTTAGAGGTCCTCGAGACACCGACCCCCTCGAACACTGAAGCTTTCTTT. Full variable domain (rest looked up from reference TRBV7-8 and TRBJ1-1): GAGVSQSPRYKVAKRGQDVALRCDPISGHVSLFWYQQALGQGPEFLTYFQNEAQLDKSGLPSDRFFAERPEGSVSTLKIQRTQQEDSAVYLCASSLEVLETPTPSNTEAFFGQGTRLTVV.

The rearrangement uses TRBV29-1 and TRBJ2-3; D possibly corresponds to TRBD1 (6 bases). Germline CDR1 and CDR2: SQVTM and ANQGSEA. The CDR3 covers 17 residues. Between the trimmed V and J ends, which lost 0 bases and 0 bases, there was a span of 16 bases. CDR3 nucleotides: TGCAGCGTTGAAGATTTCCTTCCGGGACAAAGCACAGATACGCAGTATTTT. This sequence encodes CSVEDFLPGQSTDTQYF.

This chain joins TRBV5-6 and TRBJ2-7; no clear D. Germline CDR1 SGHDT, CDR2 YYEEEE. The CDR3 contains 12 residues. Trimming cost V 1 base and J 6 bases, with 8 bases left between them. The CDR3 here is CASSLRVSEQYF. In DNA, the CDR3 is TGTGCCAGCAGCTTGCGAGTGAGCGAGCAGTACTTC.

The V call is TRBV10-3, the J call TRBJ2-7; D is unresolved. The CDR3 is 16 residues long. Per the germline V gene, CDR1 is ENHRY and CDR2 is SYGVKD. Trimming pared 0 bases from V and 0 bases from J, leaving 12 bases between. This CDR3 is CAISESTVTSSYEQYF. The CDR3 DNA sequence: TGTGCCATCAGTGAGTCGACTGTGACCAGCTCCTACGAGCAGTACTTC.

This clonotype was detected ten times or more. The chain links TRBV7-2 to TRBJ2-3; 9 bases align to TRBD1. CDR3 length: 13 residues. Germline trimming cut 6 bases from V and 6 bases from J; bases unmatched to any gene: 4. Germline V gene sequence: CDR1 SGHTA, CDR2 FQGNSA. The CDR3 is CASRRTGEDTQYF. CDR3 sequence (DNA): TGTGCCAGCAGACGGACAGGGGAGGATACGCAGTATTTT. Supplemented by reference TRBV7-2 and TRBJ2-3, the full variable domain reads GAGVSQSPSNKVTEKGKDVELRCDPISGHTALYWYRQSLGQGLEFLIYFQGNSAPDKSGLPSDRFSAERTGGSVSTLTIQRTQQEDSAVYLCASRRTGEDTQYFGPGTRLTVL.

J is TRBJ2-1 and V is TRBV11-1; 9 bases align to TRBD2. The CDR3 spans 17 residues. Trimming removed 5 bases from V and 8 bases from J; junction bases left unmatched: 16. Germline V lookup: CDR1 SGHAT, CDR2 FQDESV (reference sequence). The CDR3 nucleotides read TGTGCCAGCAGCGTCGCCGGCGGGGGGGCCTTCGGCTATGAGCAGTTCTTC. Amino acid sequence: CASSVAGGGAFGYEQFF.

This clonotype occurred once. V usage is TRBV28 and J usage is TRBJ2-1; D tentatively reads TRBD1 or TRBD2 (5 bases each). Looked up from germline, CDR1 is MDHEN and CDR2 is SYDVKM. The CDR3 extends over 14 amino acids. Trimming stripped 4 bases from V and 5 bases from J, with 12 bases between. The CDR3 sequence: CASSWGIWNNEQFF. In nucleotides, the CDR3 is TGTGCCAGCAGTTGGGGGATTTGGAACAATGAGCAGTTCTTC.

This clonotype has only a few counts. The chain combines TRBV11-2 with TRBJ1-2; D might be TRBD1 (6 bases). Germline-derived CDR1 and CDR2 are SGHAT and FQNNGV. V lost 7 bases and J 4 bases, leaving 16 bases between the germline ends. This CDR3 spans 14 amino acids. The CDR3 here is CASTVGGAGYGYTF. CDR3 nucleotide sequence: TGTGCCAGCACCGTTGGGGGGGCAGGCTATGGCTACACCTTC.

This clonotype appeared a few times. J is TRBJ2-7 and V is TRBV6-6; 12 bases match TRBD1. The CDR3 contains 17 residues. In germline, CDR1 is MNHNY, CDR2 SVGAGI (reference sequence). V was clipped by 6 bases and J by 5 bases; unmatched bases: 14. The CDR3 protein is CASRQGTGGNLGNEQYF. The CDR3 DNA reads TGTGCCAGCAGACAAGGGACAGGGGGCAACTTAGGCAACGAGCAGTACTTC.

The chain carries TRBV4-3 and TRBJ1-5; no clear D. Trimming took 0 bases from V and 4 from J, leaving 4 bases between them. Germline V gives CDR1 LGHNA, CDR2 YSLEER. The CDR3 is 13 amino acids. As DNA, the CDR3 is TGCGCCAGCAGCCAAGAGATGAATCAGCCCCAGCATTTT. Encoded protein: CASSQEMNQPQHF.

This chain joins TRBV6-5 and TRBJ2-7, with D maybe TRBD1 (7 bases). The CDR3 is 18 residues long. The V and J ends lost 1 base and 1 base respectively, with 20 bases between them. From germline, CDR1 is MNHEY and CDR2 SVGAGI. The CDR3 DNA reads as TGTGCCAGCAGTTACTACCCCGGGACAGCGGGCCGGTCCTACGAGCAGTACTTC. This encodes CASSYYPGTAGRSYEQYF.

The chain recombines TRBV7-2 with TRBJ2-5; 7 positions match TRBD2. CDR3 size: 14 residues. Trimming took 3 bases from V and 11 from J; bases not matched to a gene: 12. CDR1 is SGHTA, CDR2 FQGNSA, per germline. DNA of the CDR3: TGTGCCAGCAGCTTCCGGGGGGTGAGGAATGAGCAGTACTTC. It codes for CASSFRGVRNEQYF.

The CDR3 is CASRGRIYNEQFF. CDR3 bases: TGTGCCAGCAGGGGCAGAATATACAATGAGCAGTTCTTC. J is TRBJ2-1 and V is TRBV6-5; D remains ambiguous. The CDR3 runs to 13 residues. Germline V gives CDR1 MNHEY, CDR2 SVGAGI. Trimming took 6 bases from V and 4 from J, leaving 10 bases between them.

This chain joins TRBV20-1 and TRBJ2-5, with a possible D match to TRBD2 (5 bases). V was pared by 5 bases and J by 5 bases, with 15 bases between. The germline V gene has CDR1 DFQATT and CDR2 SNEGSKA (reference sequence). The CDR3 covers 13 residues. DNA for the CDR3: TGCAGTGCTTCAACCGAGGGATGGGAGACCCAGTACTTC. Translated, it gives CSASTEGWETQYF.

CDR3 DNA: TGCGCCAGCAGCTTAGCCGCGCAAAGCTCCTACAATGAGCAGTTCTTC. Its protein product is CASSLAAQSSYNEQFF. V gene TRBV5-1 combines with J gene TRBJ2-1; D gene uncertain. Germline V CDR1 and CDR2: SGHRS, YFSETQ. This CDR3 comprises 16 residues. The germline V and J ends were trimmed by 2 bases and 0 bases, with 12 bases remaining between them.

This clonotype was seen a handful of times. The rearrangement uses TRBV29-1 and TRBJ2-3; the D gene could be TRBD1 or TRBD2 (5 bases each). V lost 7 bases and J 4 bases, leaving 12 bases between the germline ends. The CDR3 spans 12 residues. Germline V gives CDR1 SQVTM, CDR2 ANQGSEA. CDR3 sequence (DNA): TGCAGCGCCCGCTGGGGACCAGATACGCAGTATTTT. As protein: CSARWGPDTQYF.